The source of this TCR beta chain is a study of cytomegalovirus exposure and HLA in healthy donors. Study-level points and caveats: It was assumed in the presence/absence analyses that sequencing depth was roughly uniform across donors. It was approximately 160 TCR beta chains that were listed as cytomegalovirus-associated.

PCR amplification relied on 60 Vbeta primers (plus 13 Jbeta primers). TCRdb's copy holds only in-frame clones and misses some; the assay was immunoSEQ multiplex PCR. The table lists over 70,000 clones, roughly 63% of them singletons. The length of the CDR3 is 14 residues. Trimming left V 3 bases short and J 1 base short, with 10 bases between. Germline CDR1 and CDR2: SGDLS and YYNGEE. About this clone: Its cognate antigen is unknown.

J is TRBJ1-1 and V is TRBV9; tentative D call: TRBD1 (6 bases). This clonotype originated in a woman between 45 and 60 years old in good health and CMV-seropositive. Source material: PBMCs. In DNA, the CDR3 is TGTGCCAGCAGCGGTGTGGGACAGAACACTGAAGCTTTCTTT. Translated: CASSGVGQNTEAFF.